This TCR beta chain was profiled in a study of radiation and T cells in renal cell carcinoma. The CDR3 totals 15 residues. The germline gives CDR1 SGHNT, CDR2 YYREEE (reference sequence). With V trimmed by 4 bases and J by 2 bases, 8 bases remained unmatched. Treatment given: treatment-naive control, cytoreductive nephrectomy. The sample holds a few counts of this clone. TCRdb's copy holds only in-frame clones and misses some; the assay was immunoSEQ multiplex PCR. The sample has about 23,000 clones; 45% to 55% are singletons. The sequence derives from a human donor with renal cell carcinoma. Sequenced material: tumor tissue, taken from a patient whose treatment was nephrectomy without radiotherapy. This chain uses TRBV5-4 with TRBJ2-5; TRBD2 matches 7 bases. The CDR3 here is CASSRRGGGQETQYF. As DNA, the CDR3 is TGTGCCAGCAGCAGGAGAGGCGGGGGTCAAGAGACCCAGTACTTC.